The present T cell receptor (beta chain) was sequenced within a study of radiation and T cells in renal cell carcinoma. Whole-study results and caveats: No pretreatment tumor biopsies were available for baseline clonotypes. In blood, top tumor clones expanded by 2 weeks, shrinking by 4.

Documented time point: blood 4 weeks post-SBRT, at nephrectomy. The treatment: 15 Gy SBRT to primary tumor, nephrectomy 4 weeks later. Nephrectomy followed 15 Gy stereotactic body radiation by 4 weeks. V was pared by 3 bases and J by 4 bases, with 7 bases between. The CDR3 has 13 amino acids. Germline loops: CDR1 ENHRY, CDR2 SYGVKD. Note on this clone: Its cognate antigen is unknown.

Profiled with immunoSEQ multiplex PCR; TCRdb holds only in-frame clones, not every one. The data show about 77,000 clones, roughly 80% seen once. The source is an older woman with renal cell carcinoma. The sequencing used blood, collected from a patient whose treatment included radiotherapy and nephrectomy. V usage is TRBV10-3 and J usage is TRBJ1-5; D unresolved. The CDR3 DNA is TGTGCCATCAGTGACGCGGGGAATCAGCCCCAGCATTTT. Protein: CAISDAGNQPQHF.